The sequence of this T cell receptor beta chain was determined in a study of T cells in Graves' hyperthyroidism and ophthalmopathy. Each 10 ml fresh peripheral blood draw supplied the PBMCs. The CDR3 covers 14 residues. Trimming stripped 2 bases from V and 4 bases from J, with 12 bases between. Germline V CDR1 and CDR2: LNHDA, SQIVND (reference sequence). This clonotype showed up many times. Regions amplified from RNA transcripts were the TCR beta CDR3 regions. A set of HTBI primers served as the primers for a first-round RT-PCR of the TCR CDR3. TCRdb recomputed calls from the multiplex PCR reads with MiXCR, one row per CDR3 protein. The repertoire holds roughly 520,000 distinct CDR3 sequences, roughly 24% seen once, with around 10% in the top ten.

The sample consisted of blood. The chain recombines TRBV19 with TRBJ2-7; maybe TRBD2 (7 bases). The sequence came from a woman in her 30s with Graves' ophthalmopathy. This CDR3 reads CASSIQGREYEQYF. The CDR3 coding sequence is TGTGCCAGTAGTATACAGGGGAGGGAATACGAGCAGTACTTC.